Included here is one T cell receptor beta chain sequence, with context. Its antigen is not known. This table comes from immunoSEQ multiplex PCR, and its TCRdb copy is limited to in-frame clones, with some not included. This sample carries 130,000 to 150,000 clones, less than 95% of them seen once, and the ten largest clones take more than 3%. The data were obtained in a study of T cell responses to AZD1222 COVID-19 vaccine. Broader study findings: None of the repertoires were sampled until the peak T cell response had passed.

The V segment lost 1 base and the J segment 9 bases; nucleotides outside the gene matches: 11. The length of the CDR3 is 16 residues. Per the germline V gene, CDR1 is LGHDT and CDR2 is YNNKEL (reference sequence). This TCR derives from an adult in good health. This chain joins TRBV3-1 (or the pseudogene TRBV3-2) and TRBJ2-3; 9 positions match TRBD2. The sequencing here drew on peripheral blood, taken on day 0 of AZD1222 vaccination. In nucleotides, the CDR3 is TGTGCCAGCAGCCAAGGGGGTGAAGCTAGCGGGGAAACGCAGTATTTT. Its translation is CASSQGGEASGETQYF.